Described below is a single TCR beta chain sequence and its context. Its antigen is still unknown. The CDR3 spans 15 residues. Germline V gene lookup returns CDR1 MNHEY and CDR2 SMNVEV (reference sequence). Trimming removed 5 bases at V and 3 bases at J, with 14 bases between. This sample was taken from a study of early T cells in non-severe SARS-CoV-2 infection. Study observations and caveats: Using VDJdb, the matching emphasized anti-spike CD8 responses while missing private and CD4 specificities.

Each cDNA molecule carried a unique molecular identifier. In TCRdb, the 5' RACE reads were re-called with MiXCR into one record per CDR3 protein. The table has 75,000 to 100,000 distinct CDR3 sequences, roughly 15% seen once. V and J are TRBV27 and TRBJ1-5; tentative D call: TRBD1 (5 bases). The clonotype originates from an adult who was a healthcare worker with PCR-confirmed SARS-CoV-2 infection or an uninfected control (not recorded which). The sample was whole blood. The CDR3 here is CASSPDSFLNQPQHF. The CDR3 bases are TGTGCCAGCAGTCCTGACAGCTTCCTCAATCAGCCCCAGCATTTT.